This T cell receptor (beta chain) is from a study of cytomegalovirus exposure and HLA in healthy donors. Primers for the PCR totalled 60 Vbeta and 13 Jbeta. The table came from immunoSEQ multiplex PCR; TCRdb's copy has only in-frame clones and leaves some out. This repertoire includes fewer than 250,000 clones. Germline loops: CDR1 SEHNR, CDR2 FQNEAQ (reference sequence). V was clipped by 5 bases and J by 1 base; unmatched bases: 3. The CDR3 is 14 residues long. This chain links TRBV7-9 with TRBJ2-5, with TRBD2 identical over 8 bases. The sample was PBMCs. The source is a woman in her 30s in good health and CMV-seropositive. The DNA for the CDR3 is TGTGCCAGCAGCCCAGCGGGGGCCCAAGAGACCCAGTACTTC. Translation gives CASSPAGAQETQYF. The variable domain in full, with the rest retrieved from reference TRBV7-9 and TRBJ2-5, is DTGVSQNPRHKITKRGQNVTFRCDPISEHNRLYWYRQTLGQGPEFLTYFQNEAQLEKSRLLSDRFSAERPKGSFSTLEIQRTEQGDSAMYLCASSPAGAQETQYFGPGTRLLVL.